Below, 18 T cell receptor beta chains from the same sample are listed, as sequenced in a study of shared clonotypes between healthy human individuals. Produced via immunoSEQ multiplex PCR; TCRdb's table is partial and in-frame only. The repertoire holds more than 2,000,000 clones, with roughly 93% as singletons. Input material: naive CD4+ T cells from PBMCs. This sample's subset: CD45RA+ positively selected. The receptors derive from a man younger than 35 in good health. Some clones in this sample may be carry-over from other donors' samples.

The chain has TRBV9 and TRBJ1-1; D remains unclear. Germline loops: CDR1 SGDLS, CDR2 YYNGEE. The CDR3 covers 14 residues. The V end lost 1 base, the J end lost 6 bases, and 13 bases lay between the germline ends. The CDR3 loop is CASSVIPRASEAFF. The CDR3 bases are TGTGCCAGCAGCGTAATCCCTCGGGCGTCTGAAGCTTTCTTT.

This chain connects TRBV4-1 to TRBJ1-4; D uncertain. This CDR3 is built from 18 residues. Trimming removed 1 base at V and 8 bases at J, with 23 bases between. Germline V gene data show CDR1 as MGHRA and CDR2 as YSYEKL. CDR3 protein: CASSQGKVLWGLGEKLFF. The CDR3 DNA follows: TGCGCCAGCAGCCAAGGGAAAGTCTTATGGGGTTTGGGCGAAAAACTGTTTTTT.

The CDR3 nucleotides are TGTGCCAGCAGCTTCCCCCAGGGGGTTTATGGCTACACCTTC. The encoded protein is CASSFPQGVYGYTF. V gene TRBV5-4 combines with J gene TRBJ1-2, with 7 bases that match TRBD1. The J segment lost 5 bases and the V segment lost 2 bases, leaving 6 bases of the junction unmatched. Germline values: CDR1 SGHNT, CDR2 YYREEE (reference sequence). CDR3 length: 14 amino acids.

The chain is built from TRBV9 and TRBJ2-5; 9 bases align to TRBD2. The germline gives CDR1 SGDLS, CDR2 YYNGEE. This CDR3 spans 15 amino acids. The J segment lost 3 bases and the V segment lost 0 bases, leaving 3 bases of the junction unmatched. The chain's CDR3 is CASSVEGGREETQYF. In nucleotides, the CDR3 is TGTGCCAGCAGCGTAGAGGGCGGGAGGGAAGAGACCCAGTACTTC. Full variable domain (rest looked up from reference TRBV9 and TRBJ2-5): DSGVTQTPKHLITATGQRVTLRCSPRSGDLSVYWYQQSLDQGLQFLIQYYNGEERAKGNILERFSAQQFPDLHSELNLSSLELGDSALYFCASSVEGGREETQYFGPGTRLLVL.

This chain links TRBV2 with TRBJ2-1; a weak D match, TRBD2 (6 bases). The CDR3 loop spans 16 amino acids. Per the germline V gene, CDR1 is SNHLY and CDR2 is FYNNEI. The germline V and J ends were trimmed by 6 bases and 2 bases, with 17 bases remaining between them. The CDR3 DNA reads as TGTGCCAGCAGGGGAGATAATAGCGGAACCTACAATGAGCAGTTCTTC. Translated, it gives CASRGDNSGTYNEQFF. The full variable domain, its missing parts supplied by reference TRBV2 and TRBJ2-1, is EPEVTQTPSHQVTQMGQEVILRCVPISNHLYFYWYRQILGQKVEFLVSFYNNEISEKSEIFDDQFSVERPDGSNFTLKIRSTKLEDSAMYFCASRGDNSGTYNEQFFGPGTRLTVL.

The sample holds one count of this clone. The chain uses TRBV5-4 and TRBJ2-1, with TRBD1 identical over 9 bases. Trimming cost V 6 bases and J 3 bases; bases outside gene matches: 4. The V gene's germline CDR1 is SGHNT and CDR2 YYREEE (reference sequence). There are 14 residues in the CDR3. The CDR3 region is CASTTGQGYNEQFF. In DNA, the CDR3 is TGTGCCAGCACCACGGGACAGGGCTACAATGAGCAGTTCTTC.

CDR3 region: CASSRGETEAFF. CDR3 sequence (DNA): TGTGCCAGCAGCCGGGGTGAGACTGAAGCTTTCTTT. The V gene is TRBV11-2, the J gene TRBJ1-1, with no clear D. V was cut by 5 bases and J by 5 bases, with 9 bases left in between. The CDR3 sequence is 12 residues long. Germline values: CDR1 SGHAT, CDR2 FQNNGV.

This chain links TRBV2 with TRBJ2-4; no clear D. Trimming stripped 1 base from V and 8 bases from J, with 6 bases between. Germline V gives CDR1 SNHLY, CDR2 FYNNEI. This CDR3 is built from 12 residues. The CDR3 region is CASSEEVDIQYF. The DNA of the CDR3 is TGTGCCAGCAGTGAAGAAGTGGACATTCAGTACTTC.

The genes are TRBV30 and TRBJ2-7; D call uncertain. From germline, CDR1 is GTSNPN and CDR2 SVGIG (reference sequence). This CDR3 comprises 11 residues. V was pared by 2 bases and J by 10 bases, with 12 bases between. The CDR3 loop reads CAWSFFQTQYF. Here the CDR3 DNA reads TGTGCCTGGAGTTTCTTTCAAACCCAGTACTTC.

CDR3 in DNA: TGTGCCAGCAGTTACTCCACTGGACAAATCCAATACGAGCAGTACTTC. This gives the protein CASSYSTGQIQYEQYF. The rearrangement uses TRBV6-6 and TRBJ2-7, with D possibly being TRBD1 (5 bases). Trimming left V 0 bases short and J 4 bases short, with 16 bases between. Germline lookup yields CDR1 MNHNY and CDR2 SVGAGI (reference sequence). The CDR3 totals 16 residues.

The J gene is TRBJ2-5, the V gene TRBV4-3, with 8 bases identical to TRBD2. The J call may be mistaken, given a closer DNA end match to TRBJ2-7. From germline, CDR1 is LGHNA and CDR2 YSLEER. There are 17 residues in the CDR3. In DNA, the CDR3 is TGCGCCAGCAGCCACGAACTTACTAGCGGTGGTGCCTACGAGCAGTACTTC. Its protein is CASSHELTSGGAYEQYF.

The V call is TRBV5-1, the J call TRBJ2-2, with D possibly being TRBD2 (5 bases). This CDR3 spans 16 amino acids. From germline, CDR1 is SGHRS and CDR2 YFSETQ. Trimming took off 2 bases at V and 5 bases at J, with 16 bases between the two ends. The CDR3 region is CASSLLGIRQTGELFF. Here the CDR3 DNA reads TGCGCCAGCAGCTTACTAGGCATACGGCAAACCGGGGAGCTGTTTTTT. The full variable domain, in which reference TRBV5-1 and TRBJ2-2 provide the parts outside the CDR3, is KAGVTQTPRYLIKTRGQQVTLSCSPISGHRSVSWYQQTPGQGLQFLFEYFSETQRNKGNFPGRFSGRQFSNSRSEMNVSTLELGDSALYLCASSLLGIRQTGELFFGEGSRLTVL.

V is TRBV11-3 and J is TRBJ1-3; D may be TRBD1 (6 bases). The CDR3 is 15 amino acids. Deletions cut 5 bases from V and 4 bases from J, with 15 bases between. The V gene's germline CDR1 is SGHNT and CDR2 YENEEA. CDR3 sequence: CASSPGGLRGNTIYF. As DNA, the CDR3 is TGTGCCAGCAGCCCCGGGGGGCTGAGGGGAAACACCATATATTTT.

The chain recombines TRBV5-1 with TRBJ2-7; D unclear. V lost 0 bases and J lost 2, with 15 bases in between. CDR3 length: 16 residues. Per the germline V gene, CDR1 is SGHRS and CDR2 is YFSETQ. The CDR3, as DNA: TGCGCCAGCAGCTTGGGGGGTTACAGAAATCCCTACGAGCAGTACTTC. The encoded protein is CASSLGGYRNPYEQYF.

This clone was counted a single time. This sequence joins TRBV28 and TRBJ2-1, with 8 nucleotides matching TRBD2. Trimming at V came to 4 bases and at J to 1 base, leaving 6 bases not matched to a gene. CDR3 length: 16 amino acids. CDR1 is MDHEN, CDR2 SYDVKM, per germline. CDR3 coding DNA: TGTGCCAGCAGTTATGAAAGCGGGAGATCCTACAATGAGCAGTTCTTC. As protein: CASSYESGRSYNEQFF.

Concerning this clone: Other DNA sequences of this sample code for an identical CDR3. The chain uses TRBV18 and TRBJ2-1, with TRBD2 identical over 7 bases. Trimming cost V 2 bases and J 2 bases; bases outside gene matches: 0. CDR3 length equals 14 residues. In germline, CDR1 is KGHSH, CDR2 LQKENI. The CDR3 nucleotides are TGTGCCAGCTCACCAGGACTAGCCTACAATGAGCAGTTCTTC. Protein: CASSPGLAYNEQFF.

The chain links TRBV5-1 to TRBJ2-7; the match to TRBD1 covers 9 bases. V dropped 0 bases and J dropped 2; count of bases not matched to a gene: 6. The CDR3 spans 16 residues. CDR1 and CDR2 (germline): SGHRS, YFSETQ. CDR3 protein: CASSLEQGALTYEQYF. CDR3 nucleotide sequence: TGCGCCAGCAGCTTGGAACAGGGGGCACTAACCTACGAGCAGTACTTC.

The V call is TRBV15, the J call TRBJ1-4; D may be TRBD1 (5 bases). The germline V and J ends were trimmed by 3 bases and 4 bases, with 12 bases remaining between them. In germline, CDR1 is LNHNV, CDR2 YYDKDF (reference sequence). The CDR3 has 15 residues. DNA for the CDR3: TGTGCCACCAGCAGGGCCGGGACGGATAATGAAAAACTGTTTTTT. Protein sequence: CATSRAGTDNEKLFF.